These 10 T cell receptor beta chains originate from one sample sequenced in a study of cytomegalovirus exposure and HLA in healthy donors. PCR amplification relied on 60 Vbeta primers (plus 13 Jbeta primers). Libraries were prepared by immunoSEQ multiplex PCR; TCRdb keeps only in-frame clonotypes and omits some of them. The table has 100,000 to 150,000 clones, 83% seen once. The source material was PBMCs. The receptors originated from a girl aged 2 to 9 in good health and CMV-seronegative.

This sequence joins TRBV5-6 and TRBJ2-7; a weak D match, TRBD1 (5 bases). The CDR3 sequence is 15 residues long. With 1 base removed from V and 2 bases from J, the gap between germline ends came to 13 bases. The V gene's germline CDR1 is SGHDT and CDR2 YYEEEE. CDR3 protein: CASSLLVGQTYEQYF. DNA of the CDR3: TGTGCCAGCAGCTTGCTTGTTGGACAAACCTACGAGCAGTACTTC.

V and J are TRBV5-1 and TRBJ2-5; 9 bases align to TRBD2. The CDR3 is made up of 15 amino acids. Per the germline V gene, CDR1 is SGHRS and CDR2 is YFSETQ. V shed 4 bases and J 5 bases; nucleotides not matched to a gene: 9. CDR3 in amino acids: CASSPGLAVRETQYF. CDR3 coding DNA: TGCGCCAGCAGCCCGGGACTAGCTGTTCGGGAGACCCAGTACTTC.

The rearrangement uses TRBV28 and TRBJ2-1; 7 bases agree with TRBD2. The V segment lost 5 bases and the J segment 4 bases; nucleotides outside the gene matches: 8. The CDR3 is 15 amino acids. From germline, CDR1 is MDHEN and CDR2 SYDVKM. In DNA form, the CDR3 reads TGTGCCAGCAGTCCACTAGCGCGGGAGTACAATGAGCAGTTCTTC. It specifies CASSPLAREYNEQFF.

The CDR3 region has the DNA TGTGCCAGCAGCTTAACCGGGACAGGGGGCGCCCCGGGGACCGGGGAGCTGTTTTTT. This translates into CASSLTGTGGAPGTGELFF. The chain uses TRBV7-3 and TRBJ2-2, with 12 bases lining up with TRBD1. This CDR3 contains 19 residues. The germline CDR1 and CDR2 sequences are SGHTA and FQGTGA. V gave up 0 bases and J gave up 5 bases; unmatched junction bases: 10.

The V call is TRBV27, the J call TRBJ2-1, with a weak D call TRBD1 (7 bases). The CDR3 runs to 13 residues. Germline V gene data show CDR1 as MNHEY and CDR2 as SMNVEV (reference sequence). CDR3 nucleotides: TGTGCTACAGAGGCCCCAGGGGGGCTTGAGCAGTTCTTC. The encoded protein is CATEAPGGLEQFF.

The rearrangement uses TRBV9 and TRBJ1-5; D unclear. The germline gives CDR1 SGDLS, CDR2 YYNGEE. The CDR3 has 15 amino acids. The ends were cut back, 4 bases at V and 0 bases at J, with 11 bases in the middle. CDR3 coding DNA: TGTGCCAGCAGCAGTGGGAGTTATAGCAATCAGCCCCAGCATTTT. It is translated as CASSSGSYSNQPQHF.

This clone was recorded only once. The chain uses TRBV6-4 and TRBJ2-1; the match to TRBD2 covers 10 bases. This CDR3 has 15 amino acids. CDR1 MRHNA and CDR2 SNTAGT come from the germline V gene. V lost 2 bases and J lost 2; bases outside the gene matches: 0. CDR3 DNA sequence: TGTGCCAGCAGTGACACTAGCGGGACCTACAATGAGCAGTTCTTC. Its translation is CASSDTSGTYNEQFF.

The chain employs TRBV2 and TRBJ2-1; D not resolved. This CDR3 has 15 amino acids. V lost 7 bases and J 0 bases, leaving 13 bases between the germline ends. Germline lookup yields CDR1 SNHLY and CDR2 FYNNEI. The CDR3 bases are TGTGCCAGCACCGGAGACCTTGGCTCCTACAATGAGCAGTTCTTC. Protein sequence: CASTGDLGSYNEQFF.

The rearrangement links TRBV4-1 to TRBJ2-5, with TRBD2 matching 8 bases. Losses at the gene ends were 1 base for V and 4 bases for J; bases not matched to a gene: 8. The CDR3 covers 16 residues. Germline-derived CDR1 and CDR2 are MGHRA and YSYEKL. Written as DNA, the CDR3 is TGCGCCAGCAGCCAAGCAGCGGGAGAGGCGGGAGAGACCCAGTACTTC. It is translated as CASSQAAGEAGETQYF.

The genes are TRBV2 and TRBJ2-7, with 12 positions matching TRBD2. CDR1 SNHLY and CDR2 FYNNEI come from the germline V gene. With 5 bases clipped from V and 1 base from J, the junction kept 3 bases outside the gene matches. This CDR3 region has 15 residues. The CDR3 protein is CASSSGLAGSYEQYF. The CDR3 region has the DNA TGTGCCAGCAGTTCTGGACTAGCGGGGTCCTACGAGCAGTACTTC.